This T cell receptor beta chain is from a study of cytomegalovirus exposure and HLA in healthy donors. Study context: Assignment to the Caucasian-associated ancestry cluster applied to more than 75% of the 350 to 500 genotyped donors. General study findings and limits: Later analysis associated a missense DCLRE1C variant with TCR beta V- and J-gene trimming. HLA alleles were associated with roughly 17,000 TCR beta sequences in a later analysis at 0.05 false discovery rate.

Donors were nominally healthy when sampled, though unrecorded immune exposures were likely. About this clone: The antigen is undetermined.

Germline trimming cut 4 bases from V and 3 bases from J; bases unmatched to any gene: 9. Germline values: CDR1 KGHSH, CDR2 LQKENI. This CDR3 region has 16 residues. It was with 60 Vbeta and 13 Jbeta primers that the PCR ran. Here immunoSEQ multiplex PCR was the method, and the copy in TCRdb shows in-frame clones only, minus some. The data contain 110,000 or so clones, approximately 79% of them seen just once; the ten biggest clones take up about 6.9%. The chain carries TRBV18 and TRBJ2-1, with TRBD1 matching 7 bases. The sequencing input was PBMCs. The clonotype was recovered from a man under 40 in good health and CMV-seropositive. The CDR3 protein is CASSLITGARYNEQFF. The CDR3 bases are TGTGCCAGCTCACTAATAACAGGGGCGCGCTACAATGAGCAGTTCTTC.